The 19 T cell receptor beta chains presented below share a single source sample, sequenced in a study of radiotherapy plus CTLA-4 blockade in lung cancer. Data came from immunoSEQ multiplex PCR; TCRdb stores just in-frame clones and leaves some out. The table records roughly 50,000 clones, approximately 91% of them present only once. The sample here was peripheral blood, taken from a patient treated with radiotherapy plus ipilimumab. The receptors here all came from a human donor with non-small cell lung cancer whose response to radiotherapy plus ipilimumab could not be evaluated.

The chain recombines TRBV29-1 with TRBJ1-2, with D unclear. The V gene lost 1 base and the J gene lost 0 bases, with 6 bases spanning the gap. Germline lookup yields CDR1 SQVTM and CDR2 ANQGSEA. The CDR3 runs 13 residues. CDR3 residues: CSVEAVTNYGYTF. CDR3 DNA: TGCAGCGTTGAAGCGGTTACTAACTATGGCTACACCTTC.

The V and J genes are TRBV9 and TRBJ2-3; no clear D. The CDR3 sequence is 13 residues long. Trimming shortened V by 0 bases and J by 3 bases, and 5 bases separated the two germline ends. Germline CDR1 is SGDLS and CDR2 is YYNGEE. This CDR3 reads CASSVEQTDTQYF. In DNA form, the CDR3 reads TGTGCCAGCAGCGTAGAACAGACAGATACGCAGTATTTT. Based on the CDR3 plus reference TRBV9 and TRBJ2-3, the full variable domain is DSGVTQTPKHLITATGQRVTLRCSPRSGDLSVYWYQQSLDQGLQFLIQYYNGEERAKGNILERFSAQQFPDLHSELNLSSLELGDSALYFCASSVEQTDTQYFGPGTRLTVL.

The chain joins TRBV5-1 to TRBJ2-7; the D gene is possibly TRBD2 (5 bases). The V end was cut by 5 bases, the J end by 6 bases, with 12 bases between. The CDR3 runs to 12 residues. Per germline, CDR1 SGHRS and CDR2 YFSETQ. CDR3 region: CASSSQGGEQYF. The CDR3 DNA sequence: TGCGCCAGCAGTTCCCAAGGAGGCGAGCAGTACTTC.

This rearrangement joins TRBV28 to TRBJ1-3; D is perhaps TRBD1 (5 bases). The V and J ends lost 3 bases and 1 base respectively, with 13 bases between them. Per the germline V gene, CDR1 is MDHEN and CDR2 is SYDVKM. The CDR3 has 16 amino acids. CDR3 DNA sequence: TGTGCCAGCAGTTTCACCCGGGGGTCATCTGGAAACACCATATATTTT. Translated: CASSFTRGSSGNTIYF.

The rearrangement joins TRBV18 to TRBJ2-3; 9 bases are shared with TRBD2. Germline trimming cut 6 bases from V and 2 bases from J; bases unmatched to any gene: 9. The CDR3 is 16 amino acids. The germline V gene has CDR1 KGHSH and CDR2 LQKENI. CDR3 nucleotide sequence: TGTGCCAGCTCCTCCGGACTAGCGCGGGCCACAGATACGCAGTATTTT. Translating it yields CASSSGLARATDTQYF.

Comment on this clone: Other DNA sequences within the sample encode an identical CDR3. The chain recombines TRBV7-2 with TRBJ1-2; the match to TRBD1 covers 8 bases. After removal of 5 bases from V and 4 bases from J, the junction contained 3 bases not matched to a gene. This CDR3 is 13 amino acids long. The germline V gene has CDR1 SGHTA and CDR2 FQGNSA. The CDR3 reads CASSLDRGYGYTF. The CDR3 nucleotides read TGTGCCAGCAGCCTTGACAGGGGCTATGGCTACACCTTC.

The chain has TRBV7-2 and TRBJ2-7; 12 nucleotides match TRBD2. CDR3 length: 15 residues. The germline CDR1 and CDR2 sequences are SGHTA and FQGNSA. J was trimmed by 2 bases and V by 2 bases; bases with no gene match: 1. The CDR3, as DNA: TGTGCCAGCAGCTTACTAGCGGGAGGGCCCTACGAGCAGTACTTC. Protein: CASSLLAGGPYEQYF.

The chain recombines TRBV4-1 with TRBJ2-1; 10 bases agree with TRBD2. Losses at the gene ends were 3 bases for V and 7 bases for J; bases not matched to a gene: 9. The CDR3 contains 16 residues. Germline loops: CDR1 MGHRA, CDR2 YSYEKL. The chain's CDR3 is CASSHPPSGRGNEQFF. The CDR3 nucleotides are TGCGCCAGCAGCCACCCCCCTAGCGGGAGAGGAAATGAGCAGTTCTTC.

This clone was observed a single time. The chain combines TRBV5-1 with TRBJ2-5; the match to TRBD2 covers 7 bases. CDR1 is SGHRS, CDR2 YFSETQ, per germline. Trimming removed 2 bases from V and 2 bases from J; junction bases left unmatched: 3. The CDR3 has 14 amino acids. Here the CDR3 reads CASSLAGTQETQYF. The CDR3 coding sequence is TGCGCCAGCAGCTTAGCGGGAACTCAAGAGACCCAGTACTTC.

The chain carries TRBV5-1 and TRBJ2-7, with 14 bases identical to TRBD2. CDR1 and CDR2 from the germline V gene are SGHRS and YFSETQ. Trimming cost V 4 bases and J 2 bases; bases outside gene matches: 11. The CDR3 covers 18 residues. The CDR3, as DNA: TGCGCCAGCAGCCCGGGACTAGCGGGAGTCTTCGGGACCTACGAGCAGTACTTC. Its translation: CASSPGLAGVFGTYEQYF.

This clone was seen only a few times. The genes are TRBV5-4 and TRBJ1-1, with D possibly matching TRBD1 (6 bases). Trimming shortened V by 4 bases and J by 1 base, and 14 bases separated the two germline ends. CDR1 and CDR2 from the germline V gene are SGHNT and YYREEE (reference sequence). The CDR3 covers 15 residues. CDR3 sequence: CASSQDSATNTEAFF. The CDR3 DNA follows: TGTGCCAGCAGCCAGGACAGCGCTACGAACACTGAAGCTTTCTTT. Based on the CDR3 plus reference TRBV5-4 and TRBJ1-1, the full variable domain is ETGVTQSPTHLIKTRGQQVTLRCSSQSGHNTVSWYQQALGQGPQFIFQYYREEENGRGNFPPRFSGLQFPNYSSELNVNALELDDSALYLCASSQDSATNTEAFFGQGTRLTVV.

This chain links TRBV27 with TRBJ1-6, with a weak D call TRBD1 (5 bases). Trimming stripped 8 bases from V and 6 bases from J, with 11 bases between. Germline V gives CDR1 MNHEY, CDR2 SMNVEV (reference sequence). CDR3 length: 13 amino acids. CDR3 in amino acids: CASGDDSNSPLHF. The CDR3, as DNA: TGTGCCAGCGGAGATGACAGTAATTCACCCCTCCACTTT.

The chain carries TRBV6-1 and TRBJ2-2; 8 bases map to TRBD1. Germline V gene data show CDR1 as MNHNS and CDR2 as SASEGT. V gave up 7 bases and J gave up 2 bases; unmatched junction bases: 6. The CDR3 sequence is 15 residues long. CDR3 region: CASTLGQGNTGELFF. In nucleotides, the CDR3 is TGTGCCAGCACCCTAGGACAGGGTAACACCGGGGAGCTGTTTTTT.

This sequence joins TRBV5-1 and TRBJ2-1; TRBD2 agrees at 11 bases. CDR1 is SGHRS and CDR2 is YFSETQ in the germline V gene. This CDR3 contains 14 residues. V lost 5 bases and J lost 2; bases outside the gene matches: 0. The chain's CDR3 is CASRLAGAYNEQFF. DNA for the CDR3: TGCGCCAGCAGACTAGCGGGGGCCTACAATGAGCAGTTCTTC.

This chain connects TRBV2 to TRBJ2-5; TRBD2 agrees at 11 bases. V trimming: 10 bases; J trimming: 5 bases; junction bases outside the gene matches: 9. This CDR3 spans 14 amino acids. Per the germline V gene, CDR1 is SNHLY and CDR2 is FYNNEI. CDR3 DNA sequence: TGTGCCACCAAGTTAGCGGGGGGGCCCGAGACCCAGTACTTC. As protein: CATKLAGGPETQYF. The full variable domain, in which reference TRBV2 and TRBJ2-5 provide the parts outside the CDR3, is EPEVTQTPSHQVTQMGQEVILRCVPISNHLYFYWYRQILGQKVEFLVSFYNNEISEKSEIFDDQFSVERPDGSNFTLKIRSTKLEDSAMYFCATKLAGGPETQYFGPGTRLLVL.

The chain is built from TRBV2 and TRBJ1-1; maybe TRBD1 (6 bases). There are 12 residues in the CDR3. Trimming removed 7 bases from V and 3 bases from J, with 9 bases in between. CDR1 is SNHLY and CDR2 is FYNNEI in the germline V gene. The CDR3 sequence is CASKRQDTEAFF. CDR3 in DNA: TGTGCCAGCAAACGACAGGACACTGAAGCTTTCTTT. Full variable domain (remainder filled in from reference TRBV2 and TRBJ1-1): EPEVTQTPSHQVTQMGQEVILRCVPISNHLYFYWYRQILGQKVEFLVSFYNNEISEKSEIFDDQFSVERPDGSNFTLKIRSTKLEDSAMYFCASKRQDTEAFFGQGTRLTVV.

This clone was seen just once. This chain joins TRBV9 and TRBJ2-5; D is perhaps TRBD2 (6 bases). Trimming cost V 3 bases and J 1 base, with 13 bases left between them. Germline CDR1 and CDR2: SGDLS and YYNGEE. The CDR3 extends over 15 amino acids. The CDR3 is CASSAQGLRQETQYF. CDR3 coding DNA: TGTGCCAGCAGCGCCCAGGGACTCCGCCAAGAGACCCAGTACTTC.

The chain recombines TRBV2 with TRBJ1-5, with a tentative D call TRBD1 (6 bases). With 3 bases removed from V and 4 bases from J, the gap between germline ends came to 13 bases. There are 15 residues in the CDR3. Germline V gene lookup returns CDR1 SNHLY and CDR2 FYNNEI. The CDR3 bases are TGTGCCAGCAGTGAGGGCAGGGGTGGTAATCAGCCCCAGCATTTT. Translating gives CASSEGRGGNQPQHF.

The gene calls are TRBV28 and TRBJ2-1, with 7 positions matching TRBD1. V gave up 8 bases and J gave up 9 bases; unmatched junction bases: 16. There are 15 residues in the CDR3. Germline values: CDR1 MDHEN, CDR2 SYDVKM. The CDR3 sequence: CASFLGGAADTEQFF. Written as DNA, the CDR3 is TGTGCCAGCTTCCTAGGGGGCGCGGCGGACACTGAGCAGTTCTTC.